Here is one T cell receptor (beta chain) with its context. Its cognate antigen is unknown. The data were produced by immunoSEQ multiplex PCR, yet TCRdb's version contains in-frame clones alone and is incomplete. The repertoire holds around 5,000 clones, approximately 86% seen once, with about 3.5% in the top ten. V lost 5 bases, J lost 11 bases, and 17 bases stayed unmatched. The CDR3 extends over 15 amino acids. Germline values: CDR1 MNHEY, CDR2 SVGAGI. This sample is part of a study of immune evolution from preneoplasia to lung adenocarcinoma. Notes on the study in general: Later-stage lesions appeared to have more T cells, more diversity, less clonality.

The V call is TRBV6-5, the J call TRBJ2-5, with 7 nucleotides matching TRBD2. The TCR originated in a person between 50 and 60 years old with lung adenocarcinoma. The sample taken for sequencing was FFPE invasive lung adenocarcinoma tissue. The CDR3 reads CASSTTAGLLGEQYF. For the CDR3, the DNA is TGTGCCAGCAGTACCACAGCGGGACTACTGGGTGAGCAGTACTTC.